The 10 T cell receptor beta chains below all came from one sample that was sequenced in a study of blood T cell repertoires in COVID-19. Measured with immunoSEQ multiplex PCR; TCRdb has only the in-frame clones, and not every one. The sample holds a few hundred thousand clones, around nine tenths seen once. Sequenced: PBMCs or T cells enriched from blood (not recorded which). The receptor source for this set is a woman aged 60 to 75 who had recovered from COVID-19.

To note about this clone: Additional DNA sequences in this sample encode the identical CDR3. CDR3 in amino acids: CASSIILAKNIQYF. In DNA, the CDR3 is TGTGCCAGTAGTATAATCCTAGCCAAAAACATTCAGTACTTC. The J gene is TRBJ2-4, the V gene TRBV19; no clear D. Germline V gene sequence: CDR1 LNHDA, CDR2 SQIVND (reference sequence). The CDR3 consists of 14 residues. Trimming took 2 bases from V and 0 from J, leaving 5 bases between them.

The count of this clone is one. This chain links TRBV19 with TRBJ2-1; D is uncertain. Trimming cost V 4 bases and J 4 bases, with 2 bases left between them. This CDR3 is 11 amino acids long. Germline lookup yields CDR1 LNHDA and CDR2 SQIVND (reference sequence). The CDR3 sequence: CASSTYNEQFF. The DNA for the CDR3 is TGTGCCAGTAGTACGTACAATGAGCAGTTCTTC.

CDR3 sequence reads: CASSKEAGKDDTQYF. CDR3 DNA sequence: TGTGCCAGCAGTAAGGAAGCGGGGAAGGACGATACGCAGTATTTT. The rearrangement joins TRBV6-4 to TRBJ2-3; 7 bases align to TRBD2. Per germline, CDR1 MRHNA and CDR2 SNTAGT. J lost 6 bases, V lost 5 bases, and 11 bases had no gene match. The CDR3 runs 15 residues.

The chain links TRBV5-1 to TRBJ1-2; 7 nucleotides match TRBD1. With V trimmed by 0 bases and J by 8 bases, 13 bases remained unmatched. CDR3 size: 16 residues. The germline gives CDR1 SGHRS, CDR2 YFSETQ. The CDR3 DNA is TGCGCCAGCAGCTTGGCCGATTGGACAGGTTCAGGGGGCTACACCTTC. Translating gives CASSLADWTGSGGYTF.

The chain recombines TRBV7-6 with TRBJ1-3; D is unresolved. CDR3 length equals 18 residues. The germline gives CDR1 SGHVS, CDR2 FNYEAQ. The V end lost 5 bases, the J end lost 0 bases, and 20 bases lay between the germline ends. The CDR3 reads CASSKRPGAQSSGNTIYF. CDR3 in DNA: TGTGCCAGCAGCAAAAGACCGGGTGCCCAAAGCTCTGGAAACACCATATATTTT.

The J gene is TRBJ1-2, the V gene TRBV11-2; possibly TRBD1 for D (5 bases). Germline-derived CDR1 and CDR2 are SGHAT and FQNNGV. CDR3 length equals 13 residues. The V gene lost 5 bases and the J gene lost 3 bases, with 10 bases spanning the gap. The CDR3 DNA reads as TGTGCCAGCAGCATCAGGGAAGACTATGGCTACACCTTC. Translation: CASSIREDYGYTF.

This clone was counted a few times. The same CDR3 is also encoded by other DNA sequences in this sample. This sequence joins TRBV5-1 and TRBJ1-1; the match to TRBD1 covers 8 bases. There are 15 residues in the CDR3. With 0 bases clipped from V and 4 bases from J, the junction kept 5 bases outside the gene matches. The germline CDR1 and CDR2 sequences are SGHRS and YFSETQ. CDR3 nucleotide sequence: TGCGCCAGCAGCTTGGAAGGACAGGGCGGCACTGAAGCTTTCTTT. Amino acid sequence: CASSLEGQGGTEAFF.

V gene TRBV18 combines with J gene TRBJ1-2; a weak D match, TRBD1 (6 bases). The CDR3 contains 14 residues. Germline CDR1 is KGHSH and CDR2 is LQKENI. V was cut by 3 bases and J by 4 bases, with 12 bases left in between. The chain's CDR3 is CASSPGRGGYGYTF. DNA of the CDR3: TGTGCCAGCTCACCCGGCAGGGGCGGCTATGGCTACACCTTC. Supplemented by reference TRBV18 and TRBJ1-2, the full variable domain reads NAGVMQNPRHLVRRRGQEARLRCSPMKGHSHVYWYRQLPEEGLKFMVYLQKENIIDESGMPKERFSAEFPKEGPSILRIQQVVRGDSAAYFCASSPGRGGYGYTFGSGTRLTVV.

The chain links TRBV7-2 to TRBJ2-3, with TRBD1 matching 7 bases. The CDR3 runs to 16 residues. Germline lookup yields CDR1 SGHTA and CDR2 FQGNSA. Trimming cost V 1 base and J 0 bases; bases outside gene matches: 4. DNA for the CDR3: TGTGCCAGCAGCTTAGGGGGGACAGTTAGCACAGATACGCAGTATTTT. Protein: CASSLGGTVSTDTQYF.

V is TRBV7-2 and J is TRBJ1-2; 7 positions match TRBD1. This CDR3 has 15 residues. Looked up from germline, CDR1 is SGHTA and CDR2 is FQGNSA. The CDR3 reads CATSRQGRPNYGYTF. CDR3 DNA: TGTGCTACCTCGAGACAGGGTCGGCCTAACTATGGCTACACCTTC.